This T cell receptor (beta chain) was found in a study of regulatory T cells in long-lasting Graves disease. As for time point: newly diagnosed GD, antithyroid drugs for less than 3 months. Following extraction of RNA from PBMCs, that RNA was used to make the TCR library. TCR beta libraries were built with iRepertoire HTBI primers and Arm-PCR of CDR3 regions. Via MiXCR, TCRdb re-called the multiplex PCR reads, giving one row per CDR3 protein. The sample has a few hundred thousand distinct CDR3 sequences; roughly 21% are singletons. This clonotype was counted at least ten times. This CDR3 contains 15 residues. Germline CDR1 is SGHAT and CDR2 is FQNNGV. V lost 2 bases and J lost 4, with 15 bases in between.

This sequence originates from a female donor with Graves disease. The chain employs TRBV11-2 and TRBJ2-7; D remains ambiguous. Material: peripheral blood mononuclear cells (PBMCs), obtained at new diagnosis, from a patient treated with antithyroid drugs. The chain's CDR3 is CASSLTRNTPYEQYF. The CDR3 nucleotides are TGTGCCAGCAGCTTAACGAGGAACACACCATACGAGCAGTACTTC.